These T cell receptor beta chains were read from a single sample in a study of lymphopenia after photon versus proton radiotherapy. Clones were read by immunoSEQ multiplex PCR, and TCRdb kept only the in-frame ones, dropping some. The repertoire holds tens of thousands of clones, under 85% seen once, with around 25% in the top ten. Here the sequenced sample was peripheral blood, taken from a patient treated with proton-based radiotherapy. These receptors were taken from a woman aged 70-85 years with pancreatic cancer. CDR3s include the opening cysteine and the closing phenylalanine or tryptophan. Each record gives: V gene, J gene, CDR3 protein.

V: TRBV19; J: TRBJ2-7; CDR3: CASSMREPRYEQYF
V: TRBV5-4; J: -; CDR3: CASSFRQGPYEQYF
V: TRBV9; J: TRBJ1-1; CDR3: CASSGGTGGLATEAFF
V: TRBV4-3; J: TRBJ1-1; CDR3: CASSRDVQGANTEAFF
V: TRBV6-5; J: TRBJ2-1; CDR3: CASSQTRDSRQFF
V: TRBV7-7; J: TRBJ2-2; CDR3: CASSRFAGELFF
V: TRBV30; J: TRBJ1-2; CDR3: CAWSPGGEGYTF
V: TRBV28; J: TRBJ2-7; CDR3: CASSFVESYEQYF
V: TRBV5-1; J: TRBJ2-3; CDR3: CASSFLMREGRQDTQYF
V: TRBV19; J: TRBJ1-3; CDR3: CASSLRTGLMSGNTIYF
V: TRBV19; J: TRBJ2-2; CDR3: CASSGRQGAVLGTGELFF
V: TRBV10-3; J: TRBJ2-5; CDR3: CAISGSRGAGGEGETQYF
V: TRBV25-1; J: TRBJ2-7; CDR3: CASSVDSSRHEQYF
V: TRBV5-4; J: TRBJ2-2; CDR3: CASSPGTTRTGELFF
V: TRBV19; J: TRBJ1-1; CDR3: CASGGDSTVNTEAFF
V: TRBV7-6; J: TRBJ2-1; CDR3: CASSLQRGVNNEQFF
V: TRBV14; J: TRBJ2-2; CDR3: CASSPLGSSRTTGELFF
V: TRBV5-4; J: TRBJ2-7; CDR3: CASSKGLAGGENEQYF
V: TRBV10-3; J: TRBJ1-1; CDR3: CAISEGTDGTEAFF
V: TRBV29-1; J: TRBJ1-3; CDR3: CSVEGEGPGNTIYF
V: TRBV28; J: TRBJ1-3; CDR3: CASSPLRTGQGNTIYF
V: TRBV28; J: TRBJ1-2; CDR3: CASSRGQAGLTNYGYTF
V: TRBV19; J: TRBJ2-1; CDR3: CASSSTRLDREGYNEQFF
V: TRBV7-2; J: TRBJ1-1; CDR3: CASSLTGAPNTEAFF
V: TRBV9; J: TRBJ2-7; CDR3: CASSVTSGSYEQYF
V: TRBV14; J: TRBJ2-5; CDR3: CASSQDHSGVRNLYQETQYF
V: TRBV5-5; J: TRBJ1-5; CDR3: CASSLEGQGASNQPQHF
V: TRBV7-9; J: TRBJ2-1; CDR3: CASSLWIGNNEQFF
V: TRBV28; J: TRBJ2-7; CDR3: CASSNSFNEQYF
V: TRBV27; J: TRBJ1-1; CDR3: CASSQRGASFNTEAFF
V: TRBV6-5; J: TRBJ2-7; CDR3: CASGDVGQGRNEQYF
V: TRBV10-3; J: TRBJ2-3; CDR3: CAISGSTDTQYF
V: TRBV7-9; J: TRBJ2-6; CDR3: CASSEGRNSGANVLTF
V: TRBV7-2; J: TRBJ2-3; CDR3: CASSRLYSTDTQYF
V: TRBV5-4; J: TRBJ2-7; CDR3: CASSLGLSSYEQYF
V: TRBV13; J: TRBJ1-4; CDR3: CASSSNPGVGEKLFF
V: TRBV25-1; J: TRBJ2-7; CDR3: CASSEYWVAGPTNEQYF
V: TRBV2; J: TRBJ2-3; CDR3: CASSGTSGRAMLDTQYF
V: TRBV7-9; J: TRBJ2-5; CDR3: CASSLKGGDSQETQYF
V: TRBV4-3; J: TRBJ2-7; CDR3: CASSQDSGTGFYEQYF
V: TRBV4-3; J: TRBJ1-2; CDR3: CASSQELETGLGYGYTF
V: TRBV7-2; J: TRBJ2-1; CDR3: CASSLSGPGNEQFF
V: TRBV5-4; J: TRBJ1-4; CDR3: CASSPTGGMGNEKLFF
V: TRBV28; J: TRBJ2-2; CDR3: CASIPAGGWVNTGELFF
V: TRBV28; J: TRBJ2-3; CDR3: CASSFPGNTQYF
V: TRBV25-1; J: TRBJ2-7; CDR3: CASSDMAVSYEQYF
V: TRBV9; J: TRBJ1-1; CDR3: CASSLIDRQNTEAFF
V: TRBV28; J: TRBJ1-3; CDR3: CASSLSSGNTIYF